These T cell receptor beta chains were read from a single sample in a study of T cells after yellow fever vaccination. Each CDR3 protein gets one entry after TCRdb re-called the 5' RACE reads with MiXCR. The table has approximately 260,000 distinct CDR3 sequences, over 10% seen once. Source: CD4+ T cells sorted from PBMCs, taken 45 days after the yellow fever booster vaccination. These TCRs come from a man aged 25-40 years who received the YFV17D yellow fever vaccine. CDR3s include the opening cysteine and the closing phenylalanine or tryptophan. Each record gives: J gene, V gene, D gene, clone size, CDR3 protein, CDR3 DNA. The D gene is left open where the match is weak. A clone size is listed for some rows: how often the clone was seen (once, few, many), or a class if it is expanded.

TRBJ2-3 TRBV7-9 TRBD2 . CASSHAGGRGYADTQYF TGTGCCAGCAGCCATGCCGGGGGGAGAGGTTATGCAGATACGCAGTATTTT
TRBJ2-3 TRBV20-1 TRBD1 . CSAREGQGAILGTQYF TGCAGTGCTAGAGAAGGACAGGGGGCAATTTTGGGGACGCAGTATTTT
TRBJ2-7 TRBV20-1 TRBD2 . CSASRGDYEQYF TGCAGTGCTTCCCGGGGGGACTACGAGCAGTACTTC
TRBJ1-2 TRBV6-2/TRBV6-3 TRBD1 . CASSYGTGYYGYTF TGTGCCAGCAGTTACGGGACAGGGTACTATGGCTACACCTTC
TRBJ2-1 TRBV29-1 TRBD2 few CSARLAGEGEQFF TGCAGCGCTCGACTAGCGGGAGAAGGTGAGCAGTTCTTC
TRBJ2-5 TRBV23-1 . few CASSQARARDEETQYF TGCGCCAGCAGTCAGGCCCGGGCCAGGGATGAGGAGACCCAGTACTTC
TRBJ2-2 TRBV11-2 TRBD1 few CASSALKGGAGGELFF TGTGCCAGCAGCGCTCTCAAAGGGGGCGCCGGCGGGGAGCTGTTTTTT
TRBJ2-7 TRBV7-2 . . CASSLGMSYEQYF TGTGCCAGCAGCTTAGGGATGTCCTACGAGCAGTACTTC
TRBJ2-3 TRBV20-1 . few CSAREPSRRVAETSSTDTQYF TGCAGTGCTAGAGAACCCTCCAGGAGGGTAGCGGAAACCTCTAGCACAGATACGCAGTATTTT
TRBJ2-7 TRBV29-1 . few CSVDTGTDEQYF TGCAGCGTTGATACAGGGACGGACGAGCAGTACTTC
TRBJ2-7 TRBV12-3/TRBV12-4 . many CASSRFARDNYEQYF TGTGCCAGCAGTCGATTCGCCCGGGACAACTACGAGCAGTACTTC
TRBJ2-7 TRBV23-1 TRBD1 . CASSQVRGDRGVHEQYF TGCGCCAGCAGTCAAGTCCGTGGGGACAGGGGAGTCCACGAGCAGTACTTC
TRBJ2-2 TRBV11-2 . few CASSYKQNTGELFF TGTGCCAGCAGCTATAAACAGAACACCGGGGAGCTGTTTTTT
TRBJ2-7 TRBV5-1 TRBD1 . CASGSDRGTYEQYF TGCGCCAGCGGGTCGGACAGGGGAACTTACGAGCAGTACTTC
TRBJ2-3 TRBV15 TRBD2 few CATSRDRLAGADTQYF TGTGCCACCAGCAGAGATAGACTAGCGGGAGCGGATACGCAGTATTTT
TRBJ2-2 TRBV10-2 . . CASSESSVHLYTGELFF TGCGCCAGCAGTGAGTCGAGTGTCCACCTCTACACCGGGGAGCTGTTTTTT
TRBJ1-1 TRBV9 . few CASSADPGRKAFF TGTGCCAGCAGCGCCGATCCGGGCCGGAAAGCTTTCTTT
TRBJ1-1 TRBV5-1 . few CASSARTDFGLGAFF TGCGCCAGCAGCGCCCGGACCGATTTTGGCCTAGGAGCTTTCTTT
TRBJ1-1 TRBV20-1 . . CSASLNRVTEAFF TGCAGTGCTAGCCTCAACAGGGTCACTGAAGCTTTCTTT
TRBJ2-5 TRBV7-9 . . CASSLDVGPTQYF TGTGCCAGCAGCTTAGATGTGGGCCCGACCCAGTACTTC
TRBJ2-1 TRBV28 TRBD2 . CASRKLAGNNEQFF TGTGCCAGCAGGAAACTAGCGGGAAACAATGAGCAGTTCTTC
TRBJ2-3 TRBV7-2 . . CASSSRRVAGTDTQYF TGTGCCAGCAGCTCTAGGCGGGTAGCGGGCACAGATACGCAGTATTTT
TRBJ2-2 TRBV5-1 . . CASSLEYGNTGELFF TGCGCCAGCAGCTTGGAGTACGGGAACACCGGGGAGCTGTTTTTT
TRBJ2-6 TRBV6-2/TRBV6-3 TRBD2 . CASSYSGGRVSNVLTF TGTGCCAGCAGTTACTCGGGGGGGAGGGTTTCGAACGTCCTGACTTTC
TRBJ2-1 TRBV10-3 . many CAISESVGGLGSYNEQFF TGTGCCATCAGTGAGTCGGTTGGGGGCCTAGGGTCCTACAATGAGCAGTTCTTC
TRBJ2-3 TRBV7-2 . few CASSKASDTQYF TGTGCCAGCAGCAAAGCTTCAGATACGCAGTATTTT
TRBJ2-1 TRBV24-1 . many CATSVGGSNEQFF TGTGCCACCAGTGTAGGCGGCTCCAATGAGCAGTTCTTC
TRBJ2-1 TRBV10-3 TRBD1 . CAISSGTGYNEQFF TGTGCCATCAGCTCCGGGACAGGCTACAATGAGCAGTTCTTC
TRBJ2-1 TRBV20-1 . many CSAARLGERNEQFF TGCAGTGCTGCAAGACTAGGAGAACGTAATGAGCAGTTCTTC
TRBJ2-7 TRBV12-3/TRBV12-4 TRBD1 many CASSSRGLGYEQYF TGTGCCAGCAGTTCAAGGGGGCTGGGGTACGAGCAGTACTTC
TRBJ2-5 TRBV7-6 TRBD1 many CASSLMDRDETQYF TGTGCCAGCAGCTTGATGGACAGGGACGAGACCCAGTACTTC
TRBJ1-1 TRBV20-1 . . CSARTGEGHTEAFF TGCAGTGCTAGGACGGGGGAAGGGCACACTGAAGCTTTCTTT
TRBJ2-1 TRBV3-1 TRBD2 . CASSGTSGILEQFF TGTGCCAGCAGCGGTACTAGCGGGATTTTGGAGCAGTTCTTC
TRBJ1-5 TRBV5-1 . few CASSFGGSNQPQHF TGCGCCAGCAGCTTCGGAGGTAGCAATCAGCCCCAGCATTTT
TRBJ2-1 TRBV28 TRBD1 . CASSSSGGSFREQFF TGTGCCAGCAGTTCTTCAGGGGGTTCATTTCGAGAGCAGTTCTTC
TRBJ2-3 TRBV7-9 . few CASSVGGRQRDTQYF TGTGCCAGCAGCGTAGGAGGGCGCCAGAGAGATACGCAGTATTTT
TRBJ1-1 TRBV14 TRBD1 few CASSQMRTGGTEAFF TGTGCCAGCAGCCAGATGAGGACAGGGGGCACTGAAGCTTTCTTT
TRBJ2-7 TRBV29-1 . . CSAGHSYEQYF TGCAGCGCCGGTCACTCCTACGAGCAGTACTTC
TRBJ2-3 TRBV5-1 . . CASSLDGRHTDTQYF TGCGCCAGCAGCTTGGATGGACGGCACACAGATACGCAGTATTTT
TRBJ1-5 TRBV12-3/TRBV12-4 . few CASSYPGMGQPQHF TGTGCCAGCAGTTATCCAGGGATGGGGCAGCCCCAGCATTTT
TRBJ2-3 TRBV7-3 TRBD1 few CASSFRGQTTDTQYF TGTGCCAGCAGCTTTAGGGGACAGACCACAGATACGCAGTATTTT
TRBJ2-1 TRBV10-3 TRBD2 . CAIKREGSYNEQFF TGTGCCATCAAGCGGGAGGGCTCCTACAATGAGCAGTTCTTC
TRBJ2-5 TRBV18 . . CASSPAFEETQYF TGTGCCAGCTCACCGGCCTTCGAAGAGACCCAGTACTTC
TRBJ2-1 TRBV29-1 TRBD2 few CSVGAGGHEQFF TGCAGCGTGGGCGCGGGGGGCCATGAGCAGTTCTTC
TRBJ1-1 TRBV28 . few CASPSRLNTEAFF TGTGCCAGCCCTAGTCGGTTGAACACTGAAGCTTTCTTT
TRBJ2-1 TRBV18 TRBD2 few CASSSDTSGKIYNEQFF TGTGCCAGCTCTTCCGATACTAGCGGCAAGATCTACAATGAGCAGTTCTTC
TRBJ2-5 TRBV5-4 . few CAGSRGQETQYF TGTGCCGGTTCAAGGGGACAAGAGACCCAGTACTTC
TRBJ2-7 TRBV7-2 . few CASSFTGTENYEQYF TGTGCCAGCAGCTTTACCGGGACGGAAAACTACGAGCAGTACTTC
TRBJ1-2 TRBV20-1 TRBD1 few CSAGVATGRHGYTF TGCAGTGCTGGGGTGGCGACAGGGCGGCATGGCTACACCTTC
TRBJ2-5 TRBV7-2 . few CASSLHGREETQYF TGTGCCAGCAGCTTACACGGCAGGGAAGAGACCCAGTACTTC